The 5 T cell receptor beta chains given below trace back to one sample, sequenced in a study of T cell repertoires in ileal Crohn's disease. This sample's time point: neoterminal ileum biopsy at postoperative endoscopy, about 6 months after surgery. TCRdb keeps only in-frame clones here, not all; method: immunoSEQ multiplex PCR. Of 15,000 or so clones listed, around 72% are singletons. Sequences were obtained from ileal tissue. The receptors shown here come from an adult with Crohn's disease.

V usage is TRBV9 and J usage is TRBJ2-5; no clear D. This CDR3 has 15 amino acids. From germline, CDR1 is SGDLS and CDR2 YYNGEE. Trimming pared 3 bases from V and 5 bases from J, leaving 17 bases between. The chain's CDR3 is CASSAGLGPAETQYF. In DNA, the CDR3 is TGTGCCAGCAGCGCTGGGCTTGGCCCGGCGGAGACCCAGTACTTC.

This rearrangement joins TRBV18 to TRBJ2-5, with D perhaps TRBD2 (6 bases). The length of the CDR3 is 12 residues. Germline CDR1 is KGHSH and CDR2 is LQKENI. Trimming pared 3 bases from V and 4 bases from J, leaving 6 bases between. In DNA form, the CDR3 reads TGTGCCAGCTCACCGCGGGGAGAGACCCAGTACTTC. Translation: CASSPRGETQYF.

This chain links TRBV5-4 with TRBJ2-1; 9 bases match TRBD2. Germline CDR1 SGHNT, CDR2 YYREEE (reference sequence). The junction had 16 bases not matched to a gene; V was cut back by 0 bases and J by 3 bases. The CDR3 extends over 20 amino acids. The CDR3 protein is CASSLGGRLAARADYNEQFF. The CDR3 DNA reads as TGTGCCAGCAGCTTGGGAGGAAGACTAGCGGCGAGGGCGGACTACAATGAGCAGTTCTTC.

The gene calls are TRBV6-1 and TRBJ1-2, with D unclear. Trimming took off 6 bases at V and 2 bases at J, with 10 bases between the two ends. In germline, CDR1 is MNHNS, CDR2 SASEGT. The length of the CDR3 is 13 residues. The CDR3 DNA reads as TGTGCCAGCAGGCTCGACGGGAACTATGGCTACACCTTC. This encodes CASRLDGNYGYTF.

V is TRBV30 and J is TRBJ1-3; D not resolved. CDR3 length: 13 amino acids. Looked up from germline, CDR1 is GTSNPN and CDR2 is SVGIG (reference sequence). The V gene lost 4 bases and the J gene lost 1 base, with 8 bases spanning the gap. CDR3 sequence: CAWTFPSGNTIYF. CDR3 coding DNA: TGTGCCTGGACATTCCCGTCTGGAAACACCATATATTTT.